This entry is about one T cell receptor (beta chain). The data were taken from a study of blood T cell repertoires in COVID-19. Study summary: Sites in the United States, Italy and Spain provided acute and convalescent COVID-19 samples. The cDNA or gDNA used as material had been derived from T cells, B-cell-depleted T cells, or PBMCs.

In the source study's methods: Researchers report that nucleated cell counts were estimated from reference gene primer amplification. The method was immunoSEQ multiplex PCR; TCRdb's version includes in-frame clones alone and lacks a portion of them. V, J and clone size were drawn from that table, and D and trimming were deduced from the DNA. The sample holds roughly 140,000 clones, roughly 80% seen once. The specimen was peripheral blood. The sequence was obtained from a woman at least 80 years old in a cohort sampled during active or convalescent COVID-19.

CDR3 in DNA: TGCGCCAGCAGCCAAGGCGCACCGGGAGCGGCTTTTCTTGGCTACACCTTC. Translation: CASSQGAPGAAFLGYTF. V usage is TRBV4-1 and J usage is TRBJ1-2; D is unresolved. Germline assignment: CDR1 MGHRA and CDR2 YSYEKL. The V and J ends lost 1 base and 7 bases respectively, with 22 bases between them. The CDR3 runs to 17 residues.